Presented here are 10 T cell receptor beta chains from one specimen sequenced in a study of response to subunit inactivated influenza vaccine. Using its own MiXCR run on the RT-PCR reads, TCRdb lists one record per CDR3 protein. The repertoire holds roughly 650,000 distinct CDR3 sequences, with around a sixth as singletons. The specimen comprised PBMCs from blood, sampled 12 days after vaccination. All receptors derive from a man aged 50 or older who received an inactivated influenza vaccine.

The chain joins TRBV9 to TRBJ1-1; 7 bases agree with TRBD1. The germline CDR1 and CDR2 sequences are SGDLS and YYNGEE. With 4 bases clipped from V and 7 bases from J, the junction kept 7 bases outside the gene matches. The CDR3 spans 13 residues. CDR3 bases: TGTGCCAGCAGCCCCGACAGGGAAAATGAAGCTTTCTTT. As protein: CASSPDRENEAFF.

The chain is built from TRBV4-3 and TRBJ2-1, with D possibly TRBD1 on 7 matching bases. CDR3 length: 18 amino acids. V lost 4 bases and J lost 9, with 28 bases in between. The germline V gene encodes CDR1 LGHNA and CDR2 YSLEER. The CDR3 sequence: CASSPELQGSIGTAEQFF. As DNA, the CDR3 is TGCGCCAGCAGCCCTGAACTACAGGGGAGCATCGGGACTGCTGAGCAGTTCTTC.

The sample holds a few counts of this clonotype. The genes are TRBV30 and TRBJ2-3, with 8 bases that match TRBD2. CDR3 size: 16 residues. V gave up 0 bases and J gave up 9 bases; unmatched junction bases: 14. Germline CDR1 is GTSNPN and CDR2 is SVGIG (reference sequence). The CDR3 DNA reads as TGTGCCTGGAGTGTACGGGTCGGGGGGGCAAGAAACACGCAGTATTTT. Its translation: CAWSVRVGGARNTQYF.

This rearrangement joins TRBV7-8 to TRBJ2-7, with 9 bases fitting TRBD1. CDR3 length: 15 amino acids. The germline V gene has CDR1 SGHVS and CDR2 FQNEAQ. The junction had 9 bases not matched to a gene; V was cut back by 4 bases and J by 5 bases. The CDR3 reads CASSSRHRGLDEQYF. The CDR3 nucleotides read TGTGCCAGCAGCTCCAGACACAGGGGGCTGGACGAGCAGTACTTC. The variable domain in full, completed from reference TRBV7-8 and TRBJ2-7, reads GAGVSQSPRYKVAKRGQDVALRCDPISGHVSLFWYQQALGQGPEFLTYFQNEAQLDKSGLPSDRFFAERPEGSVSTLKIQRTQQEDSAVYLCASSSRHRGLDEQYFGPGTRLTVT.

In this sample, this clonotype turned up many times. The chain joins TRBV7-9 to TRBJ2-5; D possibly uses TRBD1 or TRBD2 (5 bases each). Germline V gives CDR1 SEHNR, CDR2 FQNEAQ (reference sequence). V was pared by 4 bases and J by 7 bases, with 16 bases between. The CDR3 loop spans 14 amino acids. The CDR3 coding sequence is TGTGCCAGCAGCTACCTCGGGGACGAGGCGACCCAGTACTTC. This sequence encodes CASSYLGDEATQYF.

This clonotype showed up just a few times. The chain carries TRBV12-3 or TRBV12-4 and TRBJ1-1, with TRBD1 matching 8 bases. There are 15 residues in the CDR3. V lost 5 bases and J lost 4; bases outside the gene matches: 9. The DNA of the CDR3 is TGTGCCAGCAGTCTCGGGACAGGCCGATTCACTGAAGCTTTCTTT. The encoded protein is CASSLGTGRFTEAFF.

This clonotype was recorded a few times. J is TRBJ2-7 and V is TRBV29-1, with 8 bases that match TRBD1. CDR3 length equals 13 residues. V was pared by 6 bases and J by 0 bases, with 4 bases of the junction left unmatched. Germline V gene lookup returns CDR1 SQVTM and CDR2 ANQGSEA. CDR3 nucleotide sequence: TGCAGCGTCGGACAGGGCTACTCCTACGAGCAGTACTTC. It is translated as CSVGQGYSYEQYF.

A few counts support this clonotype. The V call is TRBV11-2, the J call TRBJ2-7, with unresolved D. This CDR3 region has 14 residues. From germline, CDR1 is SGHAT and CDR2 FQNNGV. Trimming stripped 0 bases from V and 3 bases from J, with 9 bases between. The CDR3 protein is CASSLDPSVYEQYF. DNA for the CDR3: TGTGCCAGCAGCTTAGATCCCAGTGTCTACGAGCAGTACTTC. Variable domain in full (rest from reference TRBV11-2 and TRBJ2-7): EAGVAQSPRYKIIEKRQSVAFWCNPISGHATLYWYQQILGQGPKLLIQFQNNGVVDDSQLPKDRFSAERLKGVDSTLKIQPAKLEDSAVYLCASSLDPSVYEQYFGPGTRLTVT.

This clonotype was detected only a few times. The chain uses TRBV4-2 and TRBJ1-2, with D hard to call. Trimming pared 0 bases from V and 6 bases from J, leaving 8 bases between. The CDR3 runs to 13 residues. From germline, CDR1 is LGHNA and CDR2 YNFKEQ. CDR3 sequence: CASSQDGSDGYTF. Here the CDR3 DNA reads TGTGCCAGCAGCCAAGATGGGAGCGATGGCTACACCTTC.

In its sample, this clonotype was seen a few times. J is TRBJ1-2 and V is TRBV28; TRBD1 aligns across 7 bases. The CDR3 has 14 residues. With V trimmed by 6 bases and J by 6 bases, 10 bases remained unmatched. The germline V gene encodes CDR1 MDHEN and CDR2 SYDVKM. CDR3 DNA sequence: TGTGCCAGCAGCCATTACAGGGGAGCGAATGGCTACACCTTC. As protein: CASSHYRGANGYTF.